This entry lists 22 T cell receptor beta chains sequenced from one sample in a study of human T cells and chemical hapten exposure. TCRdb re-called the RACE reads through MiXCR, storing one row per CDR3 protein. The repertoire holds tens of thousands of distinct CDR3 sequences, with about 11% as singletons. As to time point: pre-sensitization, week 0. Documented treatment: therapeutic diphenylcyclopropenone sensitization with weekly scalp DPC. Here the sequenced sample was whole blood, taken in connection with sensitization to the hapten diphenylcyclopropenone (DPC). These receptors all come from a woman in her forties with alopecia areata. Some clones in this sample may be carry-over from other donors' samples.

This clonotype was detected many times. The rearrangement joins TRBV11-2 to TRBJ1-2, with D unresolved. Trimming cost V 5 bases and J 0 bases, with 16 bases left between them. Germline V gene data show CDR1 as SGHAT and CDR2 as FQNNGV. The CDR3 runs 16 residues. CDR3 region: CASSLSAGVANYGYTF. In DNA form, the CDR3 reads TGTGCCAGCAGCCTGTCCGCCGGGGTAGCTAACTATGGCTACACCTTC.

CDR3 amino acids: CASSQGTPTTDTQYF. The CDR3 nucleotides read TGTGCCAGCAGCCAAGGGACCCCCACGACAGATACGCAGTATTTT. The chain links TRBV3-1 to TRBJ2-3; D is unclear. The CDR3 extends over 15 amino acids. From germline, CDR1 is LGHDT and CDR2 YNNKEL (reference sequence). V shed 1 base and J shed 3 bases, with 11 bases lying between them.

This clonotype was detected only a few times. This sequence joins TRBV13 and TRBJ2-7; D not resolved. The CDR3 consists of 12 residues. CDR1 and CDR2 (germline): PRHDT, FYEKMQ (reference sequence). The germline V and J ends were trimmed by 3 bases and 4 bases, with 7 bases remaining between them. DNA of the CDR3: TGTGCCAGCAGCTTCGGTAGGTACGAGCAGTACTTC. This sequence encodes CASSFGRYEQYF.

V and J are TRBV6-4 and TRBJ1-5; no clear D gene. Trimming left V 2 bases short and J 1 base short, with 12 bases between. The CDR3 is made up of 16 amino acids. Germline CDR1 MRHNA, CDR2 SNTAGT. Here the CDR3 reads CASSDLGWGSNQPQHF. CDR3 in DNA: TGTGCCAGCAGTGACCTTGGTTGGGGAAGCAATCAGCCCCAGCATTTT.

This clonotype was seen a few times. The CDR3 DNA reads TGTGCCAGCAGCTTGGGACAGGAACTCGTACCACATGGCTACACCTTC. Amino acids: CASSLGQELVPHGYTF. The J gene is TRBJ1-2, the V gene TRBV5-5, with D possibly being TRBD1 (6 bases). V was cut by 0 bases and J by 6 bases, with 18 bases left in between. Per the germline V gene, CDR1 is SGHKS and CDR2 is YYEKEE (reference sequence). The CDR3 is 16 residues long. Based on the CDR3 plus reference TRBV5-5 and TRBJ1-2, the full variable domain is DAGVTQSPTHLIKTRGQQVTLRCSPISGHKSVSWYQQVLGQGPQFIFQYYEKEERGRGNFPDRFSARQFPNYSSELNVNALLLGDSALYLCASSLGQELVPHGYTFGSGTRLTVV.

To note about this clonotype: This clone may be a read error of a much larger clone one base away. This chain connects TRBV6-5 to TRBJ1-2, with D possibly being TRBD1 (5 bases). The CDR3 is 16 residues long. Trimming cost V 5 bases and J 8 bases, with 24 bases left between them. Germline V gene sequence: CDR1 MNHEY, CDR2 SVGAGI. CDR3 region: CASSPGPGARGIGYTF. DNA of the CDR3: TGTGCCAGCAGTCCTGGACCGGGAGCGAGGGGAATCGGCTACACCTTC.

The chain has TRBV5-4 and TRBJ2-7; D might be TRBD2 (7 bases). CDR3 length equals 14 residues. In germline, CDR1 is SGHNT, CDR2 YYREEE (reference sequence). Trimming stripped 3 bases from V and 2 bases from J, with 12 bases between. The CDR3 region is CASSWGGSTYEQYF. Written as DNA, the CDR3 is TGTGCCAGCAGCTGGGGGGGCAGCACCTACGAGCAGTACTTC.

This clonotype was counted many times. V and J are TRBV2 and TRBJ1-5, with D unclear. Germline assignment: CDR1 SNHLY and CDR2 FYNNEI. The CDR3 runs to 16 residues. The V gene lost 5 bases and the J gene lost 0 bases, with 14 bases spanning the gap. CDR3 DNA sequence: TGTGCCAGCAGTATGGAACACCAGTATAGCAATCAGCCCCAGCATTTT. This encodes CASSMEHQYSNQPQHF.

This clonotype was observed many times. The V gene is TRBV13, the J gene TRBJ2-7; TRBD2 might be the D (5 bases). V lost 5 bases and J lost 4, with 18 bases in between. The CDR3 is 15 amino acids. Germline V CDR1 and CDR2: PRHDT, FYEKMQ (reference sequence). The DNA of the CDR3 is TGTGCCAGCAGCCCGACCGATGGACTCAAGTACGAGCAGTACTTC. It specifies CASSPTDGLKYEQYF.

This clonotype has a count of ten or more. DNA of the CDR3: TGTGCCAGCAGCTTAGATGGCGGGGGGGCATATACGCAGTATTTT. This translates into CASSLDGGGAYTQYF. This chain joins TRBV7-2 and TRBJ2-3; 9 bases align to TRBD2. The CDR3 has 15 amino acids. Germline V gene sequence: CDR1 SGHTA, CDR2 FQGNSA. Germline trimming cut 1 base from V and 7 bases from J; bases unmatched to any gene: 6.

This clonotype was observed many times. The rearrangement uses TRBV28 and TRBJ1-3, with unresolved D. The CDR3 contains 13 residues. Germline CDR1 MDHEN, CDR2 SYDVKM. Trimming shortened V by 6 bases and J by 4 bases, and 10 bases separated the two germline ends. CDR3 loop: CASSIRSGNTIYF. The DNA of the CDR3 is TGTGCCAGCAGCATCCGTTCGGGAAACACCATATATTTT. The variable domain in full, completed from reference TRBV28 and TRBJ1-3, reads DVKVTQSSRYLVKRTGEKVFLECVQDMDHENMFWYRQDPGLGLRLIYFSYDVKMKEKGDIPEGYSVSREKKERFSLILESASTNQTSMYLCASSIRSGNTIYFGEGSWLTVV.

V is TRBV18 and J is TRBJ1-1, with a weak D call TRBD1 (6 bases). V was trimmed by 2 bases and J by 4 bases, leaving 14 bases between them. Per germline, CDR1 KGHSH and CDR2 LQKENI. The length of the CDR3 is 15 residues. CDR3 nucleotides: TGTGCCAGCTCACCAGGGTTGGAGGGGGGCACTGAAGCTTTCTTT. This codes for CASSPGLEGGTEAFF.

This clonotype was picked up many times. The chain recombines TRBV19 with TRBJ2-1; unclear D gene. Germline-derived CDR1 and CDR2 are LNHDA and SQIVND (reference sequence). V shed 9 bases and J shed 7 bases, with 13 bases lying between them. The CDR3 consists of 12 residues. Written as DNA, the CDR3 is TGTGCCAGCGCAGCTAGAGCGAATGAGCAGTTCTTC. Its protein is CASAARANEQFF.

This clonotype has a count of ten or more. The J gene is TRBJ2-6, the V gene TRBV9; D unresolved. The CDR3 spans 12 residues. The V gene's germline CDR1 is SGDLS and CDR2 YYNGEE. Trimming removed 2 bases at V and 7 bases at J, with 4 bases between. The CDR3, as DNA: TGTGCCAGCAGCGTCGGAGCCAACGTCCTGACTTTC. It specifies CASSVGANVLTF.

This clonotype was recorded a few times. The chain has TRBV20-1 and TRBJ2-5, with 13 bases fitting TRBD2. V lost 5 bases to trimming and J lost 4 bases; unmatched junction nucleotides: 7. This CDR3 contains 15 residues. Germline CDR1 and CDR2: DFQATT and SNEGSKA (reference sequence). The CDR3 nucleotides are TGCAGTGCTGATGGACTAGCGGGGGTAGCAGAGACCCAGTACTTC. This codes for CSADGLAGVAETQYF.

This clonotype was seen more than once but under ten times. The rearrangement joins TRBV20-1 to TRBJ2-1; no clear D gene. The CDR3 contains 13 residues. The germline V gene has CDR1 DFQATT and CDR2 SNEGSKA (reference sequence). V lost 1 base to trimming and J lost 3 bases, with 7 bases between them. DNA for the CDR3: TGCAGTGCTAGAGGGCAGGTCTACAATGAGCAGTTCTTC. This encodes CSARGQVYNEQFF.

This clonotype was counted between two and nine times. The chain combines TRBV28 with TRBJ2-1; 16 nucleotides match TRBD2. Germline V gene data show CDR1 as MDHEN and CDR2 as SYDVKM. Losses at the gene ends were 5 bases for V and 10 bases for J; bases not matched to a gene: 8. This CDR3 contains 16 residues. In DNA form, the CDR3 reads TGTGCCAGCAGTCCCGGGACTAGCGGGAGGGGAGGAGAGCAGTTCTTC. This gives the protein CASSPGTSGRGGEQFF.

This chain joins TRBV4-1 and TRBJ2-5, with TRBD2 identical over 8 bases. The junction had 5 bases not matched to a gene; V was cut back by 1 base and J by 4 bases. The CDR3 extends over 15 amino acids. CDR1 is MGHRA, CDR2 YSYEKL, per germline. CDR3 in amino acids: CASSQGSGGPETQYF. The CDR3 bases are TGCGCCAGCAGCCAAGGGTCGGGGGGGCCAGAGACCCAGTACTTC.

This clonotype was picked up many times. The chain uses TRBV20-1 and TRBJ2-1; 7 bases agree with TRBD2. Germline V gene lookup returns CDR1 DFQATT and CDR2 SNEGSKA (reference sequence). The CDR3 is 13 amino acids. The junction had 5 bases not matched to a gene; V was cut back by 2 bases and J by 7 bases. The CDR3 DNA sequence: TGCAGTGCTAGACTTCCGGGGGGAAATGAGCAGTTCTTC. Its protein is CSARLPGGNEQFF.

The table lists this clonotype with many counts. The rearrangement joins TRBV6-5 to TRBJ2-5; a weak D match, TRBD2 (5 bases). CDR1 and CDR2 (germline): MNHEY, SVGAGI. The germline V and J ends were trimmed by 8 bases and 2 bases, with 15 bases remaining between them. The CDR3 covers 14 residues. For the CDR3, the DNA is TGTGCCAGCCGCCCAGCGGACCCTCAAGAGACCCAGTACTTC. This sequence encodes CASRPADPQETQYF.

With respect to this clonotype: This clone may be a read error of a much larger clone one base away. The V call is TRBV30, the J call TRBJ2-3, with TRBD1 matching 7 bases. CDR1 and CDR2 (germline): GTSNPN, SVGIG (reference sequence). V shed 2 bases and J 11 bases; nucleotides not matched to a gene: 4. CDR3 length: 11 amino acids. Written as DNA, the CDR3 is TGTGCCTGGAGTCCAGGGGGTATGCAGTATTTT. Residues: CAWSPGGMQYF.

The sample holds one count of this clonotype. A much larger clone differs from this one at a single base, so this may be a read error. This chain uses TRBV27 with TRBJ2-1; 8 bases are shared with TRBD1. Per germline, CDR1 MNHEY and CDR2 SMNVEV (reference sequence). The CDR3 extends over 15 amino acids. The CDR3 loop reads CASSLLGQVKGEQLF. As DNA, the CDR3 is TGTGCCAGCAGTTTATTGGGACAGGTAAAAGGCGAGCAGTTGTTC.